The source of this T cell receptor (beta chain) is a study of CD8+ T cells in alopecia areata. Across the study: Tofacitinib therapy took 6 to 18 months; 6 months off drug came after.

Alopecia areata patients provided lesional scalp punch biopsies and peripheral blood. V lost 0 bases, J lost 2 bases, and 9 bases stayed unmatched. CDR1 and CDR2 from the germline V gene are SNHLY and FYNNEI. The CDR3 is 18 amino acids. It was cDNA, reverse transcribed from extracted RNA, that served as the sequencing template. Assay: immunoSEQ multiplex PCR; the TCRdb copy retains only in-frame clones and omits some. The table includes around 130,000 clones, roughly three fifths detected once. This clone was picked up a small number of times. The antigen remains undetermined. General study results and limits: Resident alphabeta T cells of normal skin are also sequenced in scalp samples.

This clonotype was sampled from a human donor with alopecia areata. Sequenced here: CD4+ T cells sorted from blood, sampled at week 0. The chain links TRBV2 to TRBJ2-5; 10 nucleotides agree with TRBD2. The chain's CDR3 is CASSEAQLRTSGQETQYF. CDR3 DNA sequence: TGTGCCAGCAGTGAAGCTCAACTCAGGACTAGCGGACAAGAGACCCAGTACTTC.